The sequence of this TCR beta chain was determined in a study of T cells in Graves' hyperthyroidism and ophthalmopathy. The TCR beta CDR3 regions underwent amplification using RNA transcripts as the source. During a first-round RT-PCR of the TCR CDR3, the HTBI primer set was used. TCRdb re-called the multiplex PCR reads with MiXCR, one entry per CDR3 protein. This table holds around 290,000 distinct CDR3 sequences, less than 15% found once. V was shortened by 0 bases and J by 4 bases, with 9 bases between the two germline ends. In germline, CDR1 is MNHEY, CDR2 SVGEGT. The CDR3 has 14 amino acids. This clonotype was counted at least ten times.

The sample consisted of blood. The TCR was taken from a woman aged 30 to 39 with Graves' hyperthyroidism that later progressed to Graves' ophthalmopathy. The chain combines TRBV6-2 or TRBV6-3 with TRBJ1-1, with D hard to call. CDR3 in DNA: TGTGCCAGCAGTTACTCGACTCCGTCCACTGAAGCTTTCTTT. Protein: CASSYSTPSTEAFF.